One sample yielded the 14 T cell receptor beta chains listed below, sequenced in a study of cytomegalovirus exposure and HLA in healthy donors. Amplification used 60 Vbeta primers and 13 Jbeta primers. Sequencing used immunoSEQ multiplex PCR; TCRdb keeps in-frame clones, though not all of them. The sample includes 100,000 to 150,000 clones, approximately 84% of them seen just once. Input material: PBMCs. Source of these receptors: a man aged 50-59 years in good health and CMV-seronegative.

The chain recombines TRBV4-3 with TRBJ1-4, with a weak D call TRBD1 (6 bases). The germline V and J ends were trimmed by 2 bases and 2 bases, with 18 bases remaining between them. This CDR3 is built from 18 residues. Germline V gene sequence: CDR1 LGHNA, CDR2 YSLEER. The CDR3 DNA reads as TGCGCCAGCAGCCAATCCACAGGGTCCGGGGCGACTAATGAAAAACTGTTTTTT. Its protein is CASSQSTGSGATNEKLFF.

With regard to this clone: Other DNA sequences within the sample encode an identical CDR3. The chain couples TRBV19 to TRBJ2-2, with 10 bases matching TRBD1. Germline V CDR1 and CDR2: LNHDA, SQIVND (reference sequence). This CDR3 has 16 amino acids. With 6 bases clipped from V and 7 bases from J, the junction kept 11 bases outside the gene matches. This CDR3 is CASRRPGTGDHGELFF. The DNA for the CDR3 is TGTGCCAGTAGAAGACCCGGGACAGGGGACCACGGGGAGCTGTTTTTT.

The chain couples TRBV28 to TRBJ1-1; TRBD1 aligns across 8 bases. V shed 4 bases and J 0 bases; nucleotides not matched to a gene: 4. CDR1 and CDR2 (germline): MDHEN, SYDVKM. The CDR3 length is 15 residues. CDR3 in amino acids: CASSSPGGLNTEAFF. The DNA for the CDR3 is TGTGCCAGCAGTTCCCCAGGGGGCCTGAACACTGAAGCTTTCTTT.

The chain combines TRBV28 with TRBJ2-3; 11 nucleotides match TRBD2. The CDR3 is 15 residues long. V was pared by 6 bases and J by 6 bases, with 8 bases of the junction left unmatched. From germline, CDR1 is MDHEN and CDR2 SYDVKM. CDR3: CASRPPLAGGDTQYF. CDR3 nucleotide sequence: TGTGCCAGCAGACCCCCGCTAGCGGGGGGCGATACGCAGTATTTT. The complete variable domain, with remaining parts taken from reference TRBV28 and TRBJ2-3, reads DVKVTQSSRYLVKRTGEKVFLECVQDMDHENMFWYRQDPGLGLRLIYFSYDVKMKEKGDIPEGYSVSREKKERFSLILESASTNQTSMYLCASRPPLAGGDTQYFGPGTRLTVL.

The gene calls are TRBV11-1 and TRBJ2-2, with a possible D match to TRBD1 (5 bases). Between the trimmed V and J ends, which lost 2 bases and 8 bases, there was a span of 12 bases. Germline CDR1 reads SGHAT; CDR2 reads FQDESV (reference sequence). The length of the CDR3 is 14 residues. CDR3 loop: CASSLIKGSGELFF. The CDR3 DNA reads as TGTGCCAGCAGCTTAATTAAGGGGTCAGGGGAGCTGTTTTTT.

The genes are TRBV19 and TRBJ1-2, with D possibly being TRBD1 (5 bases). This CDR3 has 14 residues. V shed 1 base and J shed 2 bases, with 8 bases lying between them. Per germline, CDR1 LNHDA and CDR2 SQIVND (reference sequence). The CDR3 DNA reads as TGTGCCAGTAGTATAGCGCCAGGGAACTATGGCTACACCTTC. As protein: CASSIAPGNYGYTF.

The CDR3 sequence is CASSQGTPRGDGYTF. The DNA of the CDR3 is TGCGCCAGCAGCCAAGGTACCCCGCGGGGGGATGGCTACACCTTC. V is TRBV4-1 and J is TRBJ1-2, with D tentatively TRBD1 (5 bases). This CDR3 has 15 amino acids. Trimming cost V 1 base and J 6 bases, with 15 bases left between them. From germline, CDR1 is MGHRA and CDR2 YSYEKL.

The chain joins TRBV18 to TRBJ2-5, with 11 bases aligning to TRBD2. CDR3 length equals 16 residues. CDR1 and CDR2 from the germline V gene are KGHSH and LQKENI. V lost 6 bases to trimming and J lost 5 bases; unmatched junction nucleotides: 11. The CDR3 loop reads CASSALLAGAEETQYF. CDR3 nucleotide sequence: TGTGCCAGCTCGGCCTTACTAGCGGGGGCGGAGGAGACCCAGTACTTC.

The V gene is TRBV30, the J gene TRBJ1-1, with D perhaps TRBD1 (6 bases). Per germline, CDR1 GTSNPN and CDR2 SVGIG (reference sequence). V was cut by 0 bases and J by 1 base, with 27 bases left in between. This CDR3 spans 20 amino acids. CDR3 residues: CAWSVGDGGRRNTPNTEAFF. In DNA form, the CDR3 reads TGTGCCTGGAGTGTGGGGGACGGGGGGCGGCGTAATACCCCGAACACTGAAGCTTTCTTT.

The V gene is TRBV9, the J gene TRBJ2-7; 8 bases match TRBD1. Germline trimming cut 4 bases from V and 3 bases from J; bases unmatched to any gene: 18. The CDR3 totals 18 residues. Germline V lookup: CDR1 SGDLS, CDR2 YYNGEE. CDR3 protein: CASSSPYSPGGRSYEQYF. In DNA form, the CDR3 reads TGTGCCAGCAGCTCACCCTACTCTCCAGGGGGCAGGAGCTACGAGCAGTACTTC.

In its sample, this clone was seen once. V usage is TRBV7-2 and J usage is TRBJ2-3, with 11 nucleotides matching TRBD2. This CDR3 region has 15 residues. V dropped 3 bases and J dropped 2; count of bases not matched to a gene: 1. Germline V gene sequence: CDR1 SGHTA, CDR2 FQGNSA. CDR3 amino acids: CASSLTSGATDTQYF. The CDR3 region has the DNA TGTGCCAGCAGCTTGACTAGCGGGGCCACAGATACGCAGTATTTT.

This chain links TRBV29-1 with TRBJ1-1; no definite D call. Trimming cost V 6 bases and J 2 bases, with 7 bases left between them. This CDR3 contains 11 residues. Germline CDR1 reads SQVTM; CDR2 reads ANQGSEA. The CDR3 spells CSVLKNTEAFF. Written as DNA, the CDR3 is TGCAGCGTGTTAAAAAACACTGAAGCTTTCTTT.

CDR3 protein: CASSQNRGRSGWNEQFF. The CDR3 DNA reads as TGTGCCAGCAGCCAAAACAGGGGTCGCAGCGGGTGGAATGAGCAGTTCTTC. The chain links TRBV2 to TRBJ2-1, with D perhaps TRBD1 (7 bases). V lost 6 bases, J lost 7 bases, and 25 bases lay in between. The CDR3 has 17 amino acids. Germline V gene lookup returns CDR1 SNHLY and CDR2 FYNNEI. Together with reference TRBV2 and TRBJ2-1, the CDR3 gives the full variable domain: EPEVTQTPSHQVTQMGQEVILRCVPISNHLYFYWYRQILGQKVEFLVSFYNNEISEKSEIFDDQFSVERPDGSNFTLKIRSTKLEDSAMYFCASSQNRGRSGWNEQFFGPGTRLTVL.

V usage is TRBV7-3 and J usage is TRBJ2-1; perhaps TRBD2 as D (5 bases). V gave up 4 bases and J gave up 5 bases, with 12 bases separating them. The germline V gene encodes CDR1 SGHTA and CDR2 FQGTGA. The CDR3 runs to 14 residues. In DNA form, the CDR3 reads TGTGCCAGCAGCTCGGACTGGCCAAACAATGAGCAGTTCTTC. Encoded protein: CASSSDWPNNEQFF.